The clone carrying this T cell receptor beta chain was observed a single time. This record comes from a study of blood T cell repertoires in COVID-19. Across the whole study: Acute and convalescent COVID-19 specimens originated in the United States, Italy and Spain.

Under the authors' procedure: From reference gene primer amplification, estimates of nucleated cell counts were derived. Method: immunoSEQ multiplex PCR; TCRdb's copy keeps in-frame clones and lacks some. V and J calls and clone size are as listed in that table; D and trimming were resolved from the DNA. The repertoire includes more than 350,000 clones, around 87% of them detected once, and less than 11% sits in the top ten. Trimming cost V 6 bases and J 4 bases; bases outside gene matches: 12. The CDR3 spans 15 residues. CDR1 and CDR2 from the germline V gene are MDHEN and SYDVKM. This chain connects TRBV28 to TRBJ2-7, with 7 bases that match TRBD1. The sample taken for sequencing was peripheral blood. The TCR was taken from a woman aged 25 to 39 with COVID-19, enrolled during active disease. CDR3 loop: CASRTPRGNIYEQYF. CDR3 coding DNA: TGTGCCAGCAGGACCCCCAGGGGGAACATTTACGAGCAGTACTTC.